Listed here are 17 T cell receptor beta chains from one sample, sequenced in a study of T cells in Graves' hyperthyroidism and ophthalmopathy. Regions amplified from RNA transcripts were the TCR beta CDR3 regions. When the TCR CDR3 underwent first-round RT-PCR, the HTBI primer set was used. TCRdb processed the multiplex PCR reads anew with MiXCR; each CDR3 protein has one entry. The sample holds around 200,000 distinct CDR3 sequences, 17% seen once. Source material: blood. Receptor source: a woman in her 50s with Graves' hyperthyroidism.

This clonotype was counted only a few times. This may be a read error: a much more frequent sequence differs by one nucleotide. The V call is TRBV7-6, the J call TRBJ2-5; possible D gene TRBD2, 6 bases. Germline V gene sequence: CDR1 SGHVS, CDR2 FNYEAQ. This CDR3 has 14 residues. CDR3 amino acids: CASSVAVRKETQCF. The CDR3 nucleotides read TGTGCCAGCAGCGTAGCGGTACGGAAAGAGACCCAGTGCTTC.

This clonotype was seen a few times. V and J are TRBV5-1 and TRBJ2-3, with D perhaps given as TRBD1 or TRBD2 (6 bases each). The V end was cut by 1 base, the J end by 2 bases, with 17 bases between. This CDR3 contains 17 residues. Germline CDR1 reads SGHRS; CDR2 reads YFSETQ. DNA of the CDR3: TGCGCCAGCAGCTTGCAATCGGGGGCCTGGGACACAGATACGCAGTATTTT. It translates to CASSLQSGAWDTDTQYF.

This clonotype was observed a few times. A read error may explain this, as a much larger clone is one base away. V usage is TRBV6-9 and J usage is TRBJ2-5; 7 nucleotides agree with TRBD2. Germline assignment: CDR1 MNHGY and CDR2 SVAAGI. CDR3 size: 14 residues. CDR3 loop: CASSYGGTQEAQYF. In nucleotides, the CDR3 is TGTGCCAGCAGTTACGGGGGGACGCAAGAGGCCCAGTACTTC.

The sample holds a few counts of this clonotype. The rearrangement joins TRBV5-5 to TRBJ1-2, with D maybe TRBD1 (5 bases). The V end was cut by 6 bases, the J end by 6 bases, with 18 bases between. This CDR3 spans 14 amino acids. The germline CDR1 and CDR2 sequences are SGHKS and YYEKEE (reference sequence). Written as DNA, the CDR3 is TGTGCCAGCACCCTAGGTTATATGGGGGATGGCTACACCTTC. Amino acid sequence: CASTLGYMGDGYTF.

In its sample, this clonotype was seen many times. The chain employs TRBV5-1 and TRBJ2-3; the match to TRBD2 covers 10 bases. CDR1 and CDR2 (germline): SGHRS, YFSETQ. CDR3 length: 15 residues. V lost 2 bases to trimming and J lost 2 bases; unmatched junction nucleotides: 2. This CDR3 is CASSFLAGDTDTQYF. Here the CDR3 DNA reads TGCGCCAGCAGCTTCCTAGCGGGGGACACAGATACGCAGTATTTT.

This clonotype was recorded many times. The V gene is TRBV24-1, the J gene TRBJ2-7; 7 nucleotides match TRBD1. This CDR3 comprises 14 residues. Germline trimming cut 2 bases from V and 5 bases from J; bases unmatched to any gene: 5. In germline, CDR1 is KGHDR, CDR2 SFDVKD. For the CDR3, the DNA is TGTGCCACCAGTGATTCTACAGGGGTCCACGAGCAGTACTTC. Translation gives CATSDSTGVHEQYF.

This clonotype showed up many times. The chain recombines TRBV5-1 with TRBJ2-3; D unclear. The germline V gene encodes CDR1 SGHRS and CDR2 YFSETQ. The CDR3 length is 15 residues. Trimming removed 4 bases from V and 0 bases from J, with 12 bases in between. In DNA, the CDR3 is TGCGCCAGCAGCAAATCCCCGGAGAGCACAGATACGCAGTATTTT. Amino acid sequence: CASSKSPESTDTQYF. The variable domain in full, completed from reference TRBV5-1 and TRBJ2-3, reads KAGVTQTPRYLIKTRGQQVTLSCSPISGHRSVSWYQQTPGQGLQFLFEYFSETQRNKGNFPGRFSGRQFSNSRSEMNVSTLELGDSALYLCASSKSPESTDTQYFGPGTRLTVL.

In its sample, this clonotype was seen many times. The genes are TRBV20-1 and TRBJ2-7; 11 bases fit TRBD2. Germline CDR1 and CDR2: DFQATT and SNEGSKA (reference sequence). This CDR3 is 13 amino acids long. The trim removed 6 bases at V and 2 bases at J, leaving 3 bases unmatched. CDR3 nucleotide sequence: TGCAGTGCACTTAGCGGGGGGGCCTACGAGCAGTACTTC. Protein sequence: CSALSGGAYEQYF.

The chain links TRBV20-1 to TRBJ2-3; maybe TRBD2 (5 bases). The CDR3 is 14 amino acids. From germline, CDR1 is DFQATT and CDR2 SNEGSKA (reference sequence). V was clipped by 2 bases and J by 4 bases, with 13 bases between them. The CDR3 sequence: CSARYPSMADTQYF. CDR3 coding DNA: TGCAGTGCTAGATATCCTAGCATGGCAGATACGCAGTATTTT.

The V and J genes are TRBV2 and TRBJ2-1; the match to TRBD2 covers 7 bases. CDR1 is SNHLY and CDR2 is FYNNEI in the germline V gene. Trimming cost V 4 bases and J 5 bases; bases outside gene matches: 8. The CDR3 is 15 amino acids. The CDR3 region is CASSGGGRPHNEQFF. As DNA, the CDR3 is TGTGCCAGCAGTGGGGGGGGGAGACCCCACAATGAGCAGTTCTTC.

There are a few counts of this clonotype. V and J are TRBV18 and TRBJ1-5, with TRBD1 matching 7 bases. Germline CDR1 and CDR2: KGHSH and LQKENI. J gave up 8 bases and V 1 base, and 5 bases lay outside the gene matches. The CDR3 loop spans 14 amino acids. The CDR3 DNA reads as TGTGCCAGCTCACCACGGTCAGGGGGGAAGCCCCAGCATTTT. Protein sequence: CASSPRSGGKPQHF.

This clonotype has at least ten counts. This chain connects TRBV7-2 to TRBJ1-1, with a possible D match to TRBD1 (6 bases). The CDR3 covers 13 residues. From germline, CDR1 is SGHTA and CDR2 FQGNSA. Trimming shortened V by 2 bases and J by 10 bases, and 14 bases separated the two germline ends. The DNA of the CDR3 is TGTGCCAGCAGCTTATTTCCCCAGACAGGAGCTTTCTTT. It is translated as CASSLFPQTGAFF.

This clonotype was recorded at least ten times. This chain connects TRBV3-1 to TRBJ2-7; no definite D call. The germline V gene encodes CDR1 LGHDT and CDR2 YNNKEL (reference sequence). The CDR3 sequence is 15 residues long. V lost 3 bases and J 2 bases, leaving 14 bases between the germline ends. The CDR3 spells CASSHNMATTYEQYF. CDR3 nucleotides: TGTGCCAGCAGCCACAACATGGCAACCACCTACGAGCAGTACTTC.

This clonotype was found once. CDR3 protein: CASSPRQFTNTEAFF. The CDR3 nucleotides are TGTGCCAGCAGTCCCCGACAGTTCACGAACACTGAAGCTTTCTTT. The chain is built from TRBV12-3 or TRBV12-4 and TRBJ1-1, with D possibly TRBD1 on 5 matching bases. V was pared by 5 bases and J by 1 base, with 14 bases between. The CDR3 is 15 amino acids.

In this sample, this clonotype turned up a few times. The chain employs TRBV9 and TRBJ1-6, with no clear D. This CDR3 comprises 13 residues. V was clipped by 4 bases and J by 14 bases, with 16 bases between them. The germline CDR1 and CDR2 sequences are SGDLS and YYNGEE. The CDR3 DNA is TGTGCCAGCAGCTCACAAGAGGCCGGGGCCCTCCACTTT. The encoded protein is CASSSQEAGALHF.

There are many counts of this clonotype. V is TRBV11-3 and J is TRBJ2-7; no definite D call. This CDR3 has 12 amino acids. The germline gives CDR1 SGHNT, CDR2 YENEEA. The V gene lost 5 bases and the J gene lost 3 bases, with 8 bases spanning the gap. CDR3 protein: CASSDGLYEQYF. As DNA, the CDR3 is TGTGCCAGCAGCGACGGGCTCTACGAGCAGTACTTC.

This clonotype was picked up many times. V is TRBV28 and J is TRBJ1-6; a possible D gene is TRBD1 (6 bases). Trimming removed 10 bases at V and 6 bases at J, with 19 bases between. The CDR3 runs to 15 residues. Per the germline V gene, CDR1 is MDHEN and CDR2 is SYDVKM. The CDR3 spells CAIRVGTSPNSPLHF. DNA for the CDR3: TGTGCCATCAGGGTGGGGACAAGCCCTAATTCACCCCTCCACTTT.